This TCR beta chain was found in a study of CD8 T cells in Susac syndrome. CD8+ and CD4+ blood T cells underwent TCR beta sequencing. TEMRA cells were FACS-enriched, and CD8+ and CD4+ T cells were isolated negatively. Study-wide results and caveats: The study conceded that its TCR sequencing and HLA analysis involved relatively few individuals.

Concerning this clonotype itself: Its antigen is not identified.

Reverse transcription used about 0.45 to 1 ug RNA and random hexamers. Across 54 Vbeta and 13 Jbeta, TCR beta CDR3 was amplified with immunoSEQ multiplex PCR. TCRdb independently ran MiXCR on the immunoSEQ multiplex PCR reads; one entry per CDR3 protein. The table shows 95,000 to 150,000 distinct CDR3 sequences, with just over 90% occurring only once. V gave up 0 bases and J gave up 1 base, with 5 bases separating them. This CDR3 spans 14 amino acids. Germline V CDR1 and CDR2: MNHEY, SMNVEV (reference sequence). The sample consisted of CD8+ T cells from PBMCs. The chain employs TRBV27 and TRBJ2-3; D ambiguous. The TCR was taken from a human donor with multiple sclerosis. The CDR3, as DNA: TGTGCCAGCAGTTTATCCCCCGGCACAGATACGCAGTATTTT. It is translated as CASSLSPGTDTQYF.